This note documents a single T cell receptor (beta chain) sequence. This entry is derived from a study of blood T cell repertoires in COVID-19. Across the whole study: Researchers got acute and convalescent COVID-19 samples from the United States, Italy and Spain. T cells, B-cell-depleted T cells, or PBMCs supplied cDNA or gDNA.

Study processing details: It was from reference gene primer amplification that nucleated cell counts were estimated. Clones were sequenced by immunoSEQ multiplex PCR, and TCRdb holds only the in-frame ones, with some missing. That table is the source of V, J and clone size, and D and trimming were worked out from the DNA. Seen here are around 120,000 clones, around 85% observed once, and the top ten hold 20% to 25%. The sample comprised peripheral blood. This TCR came from a man between 65 and 80 years old with active or convalescent COVID-19.

CDR3: CASSQDVHTQYF. The CDR3 DNA reads as TGTGCCAGCAGCCAAGACGTTCATACGCAGTATTTT. The rearrangement uses TRBV3-1 (or the pseudogene TRBV3-2) and TRBJ2-3; D ambiguous. This CDR3 is 12 amino acids long. Germline assignment: CDR1 LGHDT and CDR2 YNNKEL (reference sequence). V lost 0 bases to trimming and J lost 7 bases, with 5 bases between them.